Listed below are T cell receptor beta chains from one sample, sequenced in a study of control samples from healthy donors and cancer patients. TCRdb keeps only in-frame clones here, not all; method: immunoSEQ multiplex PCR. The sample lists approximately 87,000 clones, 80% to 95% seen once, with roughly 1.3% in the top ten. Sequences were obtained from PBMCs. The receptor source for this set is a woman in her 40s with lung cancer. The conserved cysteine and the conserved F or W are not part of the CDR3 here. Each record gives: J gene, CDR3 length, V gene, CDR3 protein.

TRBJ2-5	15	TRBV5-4	ASSPLSWRDAQETQY
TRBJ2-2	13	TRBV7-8	ASSPGTGDTGELF
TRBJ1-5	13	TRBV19	ASSIGSRGPQPQH
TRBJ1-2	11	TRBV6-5	ASRDFSNYGYT
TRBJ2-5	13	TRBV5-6	ASSLGRAIGETQY
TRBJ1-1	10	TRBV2	ASMTGNTEAF
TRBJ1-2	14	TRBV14	ASSQELSDEAPGYT
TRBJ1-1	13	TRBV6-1	ASSEARQGGTEAF
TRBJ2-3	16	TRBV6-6	ASSRLAGGLPHTDTRY
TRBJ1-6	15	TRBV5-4	ASSLAAGAVRDSPLH
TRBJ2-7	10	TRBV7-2	ASTGVSYEQY
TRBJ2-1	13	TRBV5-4	ASSLERGDYNEQF